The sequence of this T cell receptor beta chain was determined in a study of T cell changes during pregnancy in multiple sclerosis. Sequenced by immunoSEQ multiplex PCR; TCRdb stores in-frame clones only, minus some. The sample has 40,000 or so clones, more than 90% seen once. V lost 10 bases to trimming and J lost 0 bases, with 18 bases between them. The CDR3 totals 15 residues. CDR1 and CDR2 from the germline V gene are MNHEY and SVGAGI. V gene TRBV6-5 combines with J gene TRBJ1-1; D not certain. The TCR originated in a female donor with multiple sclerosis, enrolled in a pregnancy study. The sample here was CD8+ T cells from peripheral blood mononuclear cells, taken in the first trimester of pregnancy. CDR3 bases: TGTGCCACCGCGGGAGCAGCTCAATTGAACACTGAAGCTTTCTTT. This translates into CATAGAAQLNTEAFF.